A selection of T cell receptor beta chains follows, all from one sample in a study of shared clonotypes between healthy human individuals. Repertoires were generated with immunoSEQ multiplex PCR, while TCRdb's copy carries only in-frame clones and drops some. The sample records some 1.1 million clones, around three quarters being singletons. The sequencing sample was made of memory CD4+ T cells from PBMCs. These TCRs come from a man aged 18-30 years in good health. Some clones in this sample may be carry-over from other donors' samples. CDR3s include the opening cysteine and the closing phenylalanine or tryptophan. A D gene is named only where the DNA matches it firmly. Expanded clones are given a class, and other clones once, few, many or no size at all.

v_call	clone_size	j_call	d_call	cdr3_nt	cdr3_aa
TRBV28	NA	TRBJ2-3	NA	TGTGCCAGTGGCGACGAGTCTCGAGCTAGCACAGATACGCAGTATTTT	CASGDESRASTDTQYF
TRBV6-6	NA	TRBJ1-6	NA	TGTGCCAGCAGTAAAGACCGGACAGTTTATAATTCACCCCTCCACTTT	CASSKDRTVYNSPLHF
TRBV11-2	NA	TRBJ1-5	NA	TGTGCCAGCAGCTTAGAGGAAGATCAGCCCCAGCATTTT	CASSLEEDQPQHF
TRBV4-2	NA	TRBJ1-1	NA	TGTGCCAGCAGCCGACGTCCACAGGGAGGGGACACTGAAGCTTTCTTT	CASSRRPQGGDTEAFF
TRBV15	NA	TRBJ1-2	TRBD1	TGTGCCACCAGCAGAGACGACACAGGGGGCTATGGCTACACCTTC	CATSRDDTGGYGYTF
TRBV28	NA	TRBJ1-5	NA	TGTGCCAGGGTCCATAGCAATCAGCCCCAGCATTTT	CARVHSNQPQHF
TRBV5-6	few	TRBJ2-3	TRBD1	TGTGCCAGCAGCTTCCGGGACAGGGGAAAGTATTTT	CASSFRDRGKYF
TRBV20-1	NA	TRBJ1-1	NA	TGCAGTGCCAGCAAGAACACTGAAGCTTTCTTT	CSASKNTEAFF
TRBV6-5	NA	TRBJ2-3	NA	TGTGCCAGCAGAAAGACAGCCACAGATACGCAGTATTTT	CASRKTATDTQYF
TRBV7-2	NA	TRBJ1-1	NA	TGTGCCAGCAGCTTAGAGGGGCCTGAAGCTTTCTTT	CASSLEGPEAFF
TRBV6-1	NA	TRBJ1-2	NA	TGTGCCAGCAGTCCGGGGACCAACTATGGCTACACCTTC	CASSPGTNYGYTF
TRBV6-1	NA	TRBJ1-5	NA	TGTGCCAGCTGTAGACAGAGCTATAGCAATCAGCCCCAGCATTTT	CASCRQSYSNQPQHF
TRBV14	NA	TRBJ1-1	NA	TGTGCCAGCAGCCAAGTAGTCGGGGAAGTAAACACTGAAGCTTTCTTT	CASSQVVGEVNTEAFF
TRBV2	few	TRBJ2-3	NA	TGTGCCAGCAGCGGATCCCATTCCACAGATACGCAGTATTTT	CASSGSHSTDTQYF
TRBV7-2	NA	TRBJ2-5	NA	TGTGCCAGCAGCGACCGCAGGGGGGCAGAGACCCAGTACTTC	CASSDRRGAETQYF
TRBV28	NA	TRBJ2-3	TRBD2	TGTGCCAGCAGTTTATTGAGGACTAGCGGGACTGGTAGTACGCAGTATTTT	CASSLLRTSGTGSTQYF
TRBV12-5	once	TRBJ2-1	NA	TGTGCTAGTGGTTTGACCCCCGGGGGAGGAGGGTCGTCCTACAATGAGCAGTTCTTC	CASGLTPGGGGSSYNEQFF
TRBV28	few	TRBJ1-4	NA	TGTGCCAGCAGTTTAAAATTCTTTTACTCAACTAATGAAAAACTGTTTTTT	CASSLKFFYSTNEKLFF
TRBV30	few	TRBJ1-2	NA	TGTGCCTGGCTAAACCAGGGTCACTATGGCTACACCTTC	CAWLNQGHYGYTF
TRBV15	NA	TRBJ1-2	TRBD1	TGTGCCACCAGCAGAGATATCACAGGGGCTAACTATGGCTACACCTTC	CATSRDITGANYGYTF
TRBV18	NA	TRBJ1-1	NA	TGTGCCAGCTCCATAGGGCGGACTGAAGCTTTCTTT	CASSIGRTEAFF
TRBV7-9	NA	TRBJ2-7	TRBD1	TGTGCCAGCAGCGCCCTCACAGGGGGGTCCTACGAGCAGTACTTC	CASSALTGGSYEQYF
TRBV11-3	NA	TRBJ2-1	NA	TGTGCCAGCAGCTTAGAGGGGACGTACTCCTACAATGAGCAGTTCTTC	CASSLEGTYSYNEQFF
TRBV5-1	NA	TRBJ2-1	TRBD1	TGCGCCAGCAGCGTGGACAGGGCCTACAATGAGCAGTTCTTC	CASSVDRAYNEQFF
TRBV11-2	NA	TRBJ1-2	NA	TGTGCCAGCAGCTTAGCGGGAGGGACTAACTATGGCTACACCTTC	CASSLAGGTNYGYTF
TRBV4-1	NA	TRBJ2-1	TRBD1	TGCGCCAGCAGAGGGGACAGGGGAACTGAGCAGTTCTTC	CASRGDRGTEQFF
TRBV7-8	NA	TRBJ2-7	NA	TGTGCCAGCAGCTTTAAAGAGGAGCGCAGGCACTTC	CASSFKEERRHF
TRBV10-3	NA	TRBJ2-5	NA	TGTGCCATCAGTGAGCCGACTACTAGGGGTTGGGGGACCCAGTACTTC	CAISEPTTRGWGTQYF
TRBV7-9	NA	TRBJ2-1	TRBD2	TGTGCCAGCAGTAAGACTAGCGGGAGGGGGGATGAGCAGTTCTTC	CASSKTSGRGDEQFF
TRBV5-6	many	TRBJ2-3	TRBD1	TGTGCCAGCAGCTGGGGGACAGGGCCAGATACGCAGTATTTT	CASSWGTGPDTQYF
TRBV14	NA	TRBJ1-2	NA	TGTGCCAGCAGCCAAGTATCCTATGGCTACACCTTC	CASSQVSYGYTF
TRBV5-1	NA	TRBJ2-2	TRBD1	TGCGCCAGCAGGCAAACAGGGGGTTTGGACACCGGGGAGCTGTTTTTT	CASRQTGGLDTGELFF